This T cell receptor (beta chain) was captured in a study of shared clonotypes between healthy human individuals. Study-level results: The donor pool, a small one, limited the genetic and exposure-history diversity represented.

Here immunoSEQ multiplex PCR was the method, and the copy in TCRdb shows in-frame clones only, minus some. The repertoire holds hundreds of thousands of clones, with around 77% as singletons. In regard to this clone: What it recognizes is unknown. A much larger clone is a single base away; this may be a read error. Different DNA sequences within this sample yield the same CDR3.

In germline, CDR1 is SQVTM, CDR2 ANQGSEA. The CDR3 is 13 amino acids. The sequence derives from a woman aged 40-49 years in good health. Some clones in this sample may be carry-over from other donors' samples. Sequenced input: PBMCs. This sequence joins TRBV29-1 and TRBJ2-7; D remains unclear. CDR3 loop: CSVEGQTDYEQYF. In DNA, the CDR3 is TGCAGTGTTGAAGGGCAGACGGACTACGAGCAGTACTTC.